This T cell receptor (beta chain) came from a study of cytomegalovirus exposure and HLA in healthy donors. The CDR3 loop spans 13 amino acids. Germline assignment: CDR1 GTSNPN and CDR2 SVGIG (reference sequence). V lost 8 bases and J lost 0, with 11 bases in between. PCR employed 60 Vbeta and 13 Jbeta primers. As originally analysed: A later analysis tallied about 80 million unique TCR beta chains, about 9.9 million of them shared. Sequenced by immunoSEQ multiplex PCR; TCRdb stores in-frame clones only, minus some. V and J calls and clone size are given by that table; D and trimming were obtained from the DNA. The sample shows 90,000 to 100,000 clones, around 77% of them seen only once.

This receptor was identified in an older woman in good health and CMV-seropositive. V is TRBV30 and J is TRBJ1-3, with D perhaps TRBD1 (5 bases). Sequencing was performed on PBMCs. The chain's CDR3 is CAALQGSGNTIYF. In DNA, the CDR3 is TGTGCCGCCCTCCAGGGCTCTGGAAACACCATATATTTT.